This record looks at one TCR beta chain sequence and its context. This specimen comes from a study of blood T cell repertoires in COVID-19. Study in general: The samples span acute and convalescent COVID-19 from the United States, Italy and Spain.

J gave up 2 bases and V 5 bases, and 5 bases lay outside the gene matches. Germline CDR1 and CDR2: KGHDR and SFDVKD. CDR3 length equals 15 residues. Per the authors' pipeline: Reference gene primers were amplified, and this amplification served to estimate nucleated cell counts. Sequencing used immunoSEQ multiplex PCR; TCRdb keeps in-frame clones, though not all of them. V and J calls and clone size follow that table, whereas D and trimming were derived from the DNA. The top ten clones hold approximately 2% of a sample with roughly 250,000 clones, approximately 83% of them seen once. Allocation to cohorts depended on clinical history reported by the participants. What the recovered Cohort 3 donors had was two negative PCRs, clearance, or symptom resolution.

Material: PBMCs or T cells enriched from blood (not recorded which). This sequence originates from a woman aged 50 to 60 who had recovered from COVID-19. The chain employs TRBV24-1 and TRBJ2-1; 7 bases line up with TRBD1. CDR3 in amino acids: CATSGDSSPYNEQFF. In DNA, the CDR3 is TGTGCCACCAGTGGGGACAGCTCACCCTACAATGAGCAGTTCTTC.